These 3 T cell receptor beta chains were sequenced from one sample in a study of identical twins. TCRdb fed the 5' RACE reads into MiXCR, producing one record per CDR3 protein. The sample comprises 450,000 to 650,000 distinct CDR3 sequences, approximately 16% of which are singletons, and about 0.47% rests with the top ten. A further study also used this sample, focusing on yellow fever vaccine responses in identical twins.

The specimen was CD4+ T cells sorted from blood. The receptors derive from a woman between 18 and 29 years old in good health.

This clonotype was found a few times. V gene TRBV5-1 combines with J gene TRBJ1-1; possibly TRBD1 for D (6 bases). Trimming shortened V by 5 bases and J by 5 bases, and 13 bases separated the two germline ends. The germline V gene has CDR1 SGHRS and CDR2 YFSETQ. CDR3 size: 13 residues. The CDR3 loop reads CASSRPGETEAFF. For the CDR3, the DNA is TGCGCCAGCAGTCGTCCAGGGGAAACTGAAGCTTTCTTT.

This clonotype was counted at least ten times. The J gene is TRBJ2-7, the V gene TRBV7-6; 8 bases are a match to TRBD2. Losses at the gene ends were 5 bases for V and 4 bases for J; bases not matched to a gene: 16. This CDR3 region has 17 residues. Germline CDR1 and CDR2: SGHVS and FNYEAQ. CDR3 region: CASSHHPPTGGPYEQYF. DNA for the CDR3: TGTGCCAGCAGCCACCACCCCCCTACGGGAGGGCCGTACGAGCAGTACTTC.

The V and J genes are TRBV24-1 and TRBJ2-3; TRBD2 might be the D (5 bases). This CDR3 is 15 amino acids long. V lost 9 bases to trimming and J lost 4 bases, with 19 bases between them. The germline gives CDR1 KGHDR, CDR2 SFDVKD. As DNA, the CDR3 is TGTGCCACCGGGTCTAGCACACATTCCCCAGATACGCAGTATTTT. This gives the protein CATGSSTHSPDTQYF.